This T cell receptor (beta chain) was recovered during a study of beta chain features in type 1 diabetes. The study, taken as a whole, reports: Shortening that was moderate but significant affected the TCRB CDR3s of Type 1 diabetes patients in all four CD4+ subsets. cDNA sequencing could over-represent cells with high TCR expression. Fewer insertions but more deletions were seen at VDJ junctions in type 1 diabetes patients.

This clone has only a few counts. Its antigen is undetermined. Purity exceeding 95% was reached by all sorted populations. Germline loops: CDR1 GTSNPN, CDR2 SVGIG (reference sequence). Trimming removed 1 base at V and 9 bases at J, with 10 bases between. The CDR3 spans 12 residues. TCRB transcripts that were expressed got sequenced, as all of the isolated RNA had been reverse transcribed. Only in-frame clones appear in the TCRdb table, and some are missing; sequencing was by immunoSEQ multiplex PCR. The data show roughly 160,000 clones, with around 8% seen just once and 0.94% held by the top ten. V and J are TRBV30 and TRBJ2-1; D is ambiguous. Sample: central memory CD4+ T cells from blood. The TCR originated in a woman aged 40-49 years with type 1 diabetes. The CDR3 spells CAWSETGGEQFF. The CDR3 region has the DNA TGTGCCTGGAGTGAGACGGGTGGTGAGCAGTTCTTC.